These 28 T cell receptor beta chains came from one sample sequenced in a study of blood T cell repertoires in COVID-19. Only in-frame clones appear in the TCRdb table, and some are missing; sequencing was by immunoSEQ multiplex PCR. The sample includes 340,000 or so clones, roughly 85% of them seen just once. The sequencing input was PBMCs or T cells enriched from blood (not recorded which). The receptors come from a woman aged 40-49 years with acute COVID-19.

Details on this clone: Germline is not matched at one junction end, which may reflect a read error. The V call is TRBV5-1, the J call TRBJ2-7, with 8 bases that match TRBD1. This CDR3 is built from 14 residues. The germline CDR1 and CDR2 sequences are SGHRS and YFSETQ. The CDR3 nucleotides are TGCGCCAGCAGCTTGGGACAGGGGTCCTCCGAGCAGTACTTC. Translation: CASSLGQGSSEQYF.

The chain employs TRBV20-1 and TRBJ2-7; 8 bases map to TRBD1. V shed 6 bases and J 5 bases; nucleotides not matched to a gene: 3. CDR3 length: 11 residues. Germline V gene sequence: CDR1 DFQATT, CDR2 SNEGSKA (reference sequence). CDR3 amino acids: CSARQGNEQYF. The CDR3 DNA is TGCAGTGCGAGACAGGGGAACGAGCAGTACTTC.

The rearrangement links TRBV6-5 to TRBJ1-2, with 9 positions matching TRBD1. CDR1 MNHEY and CDR2 SVGAGI come from the germline V gene. The length of the CDR3 is 13 residues. The V and J ends lost 6 bases and 6 bases, in that order; junction bases with no gene match: 5. The CDR3 DNA reads TGTGCCAGCAGCCGTGGACAGGGGAATGGCTACACCTTC. This gives the protein CASSRGQGNGYTF.

As regards this clone: The sample holds other DNA sequences that translate to the same CDR3. The V and J genes are TRBV7-2 and TRBJ1-4; D not certain. The CDR3 has 14 residues. V was shortened by 5 bases and J by 4 bases, with 11 bases between the two germline ends. Germline-derived CDR1 and CDR2 are SGHTA and FQGNSA. The CDR3 here is CASSPGGINEKLFF. The CDR3 nucleotides read TGTGCCAGCAGCCCGGGAGGTATTAATGAAAAACTGTTTTTT. The full variable domain, rest sourced from reference TRBV7-2 and TRBJ1-4, is GAGVSQSPSNKVTEKGKDVELRCDPISGHTALYWYRQSLGQGLEFLIYFQGNSAPDKSGLPSDRFSAERTGGSVSTLTIQRTQQEDSAVYLCASSPGGINEKLFFGSGTQLSVL.

Written as DNA, the CDR3 is TGCAGCGTTGAGCGGCAGGGGGCGCGGGACACTGAAGCTTTCTTT. Translated, it gives CSVERQGARDTEAFF. The chain employs TRBV29-1 and TRBJ1-1; 8 bases fit TRBD1. The J segment lost 3 bases and the V segment lost 3 bases, leaving 9 bases of the junction unmatched. Germline V gives CDR1 SQVTM, CDR2 ANQGSEA. This CDR3 spans 15 amino acids.

This clone was counted once. This chain uses TRBV11-1 with TRBJ1-1; possible D gene TRBD1, 6 bases. CDR1 and CDR2 (germline): SGHAT, FQDESV (reference sequence). This CDR3 is 14 amino acids long. V lost 5 bases and J lost 0, with 10 bases in between. The CDR3 DNA is TGTGCCAGCAGCCGGGACACCGTGAACACTGAAGCTTTCTTT. Amino acids: CASSRDTVNTEAFF.

The rearrangement links TRBV19 to TRBJ1-2; TRBD1 aligns across 8 bases. This CDR3 is built from 17 residues. V was pared by 3 bases and J by 3 bases, with 12 bases of the junction left unmatched. Germline V lookup: CDR1 LNHDA, CDR2 SQIVND (reference sequence). The DNA of the CDR3 is TGTGCCAGTAGTATCCCCTCCAACAGGGGGGGTGACTATGGCTACACCTTC. It encodes CASSIPSNRGGDYGYTF.

Remarks on this clone: The germline gene is not matched at one end of the junction; a read error may be the cause. J is TRBJ2-5 and V is TRBV28; maybe TRBD2 (6 bases). The CDR3 contains 15 residues. Germline V gene lookup returns CDR1 MDHEN and CDR2 SYDVKM. The CDR3 coding sequence is TGTGCCAGCACTCATTTTCCTCAGGGAGAGGGGTGGAGGGACTTC. Translated: CASTHFPQGEGWRDF.

This clone was found once. The chain carries TRBV18 and TRBJ2-1; TRBD1 agrees at 9 bases. V trimming: 4 bases; J trimming: 9 bases; junction bases outside the gene matches: 16. This CDR3 is 17 amino acids long. Germline CDR1 and CDR2: KGHSH and LQKENI. The DNA of the CDR3 is TGTGCCAGCTCACAATCCCCCGGGACAGGGTTGTTTGGTGAGCAGTTCTTC. It is translated as CASSQSPGTGLFGEQFF.

This chain joins TRBV12-3 or TRBV12-4 and TRBJ1-5; D gene unclear. Deletions cut 3 bases from V and 7 bases from J, with 10 bases between. The CDR3 sequence is 13 residues long. The CDR3 spells CASSFGENQPQHF. The CDR3 DNA follows: TGTGCCAGCAGTTTCGGGGAGAACCAGCCCCAGCATTTT.

The chain uses TRBV7-8 and TRBJ1-2; no reliable D call. Trimming took 5 bases from V and 0 from J, leaving 7 bases between them. This CDR3 comprises 13 residues. Per germline, CDR1 SGHVS and CDR2 FQNEAQ. Here the CDR3 DNA reads TGTGCCAGCAGCCCAGATCCTAACTATGGCTACACCTTC. Encoded protein: CASSPDPNYGYTF.

The chain joins TRBV5-1 to TRBJ2-3, with D possibly TRBD2 on 5 matching bases. CDR1 is SGHRS, CDR2 YFSETQ, per germline. Trimming cost V 4 bases and J 0 bases, with 12 bases left between them. This CDR3 contains 15 residues. CDR3 protein: CASSRSEGSTDTQYF. DNA of the CDR3: TGCGCCAGCAGCCGTAGTGAGGGAAGCACAGATACGCAGTATTTT.

The chain couples TRBV29-1 to TRBJ2-3, with 9 bases identical to TRBD2. The V segment lost 5 bases and the J segment 4 bases; nucleotides outside the gene matches: 7. The length of the CDR3 is 14 residues. Germline V gene sequence: CDR1 SQVTM, CDR2 ANQGSEA. The CDR3 coding sequence is TGCAGCGTTAGGCGGGGGGGATGGGCAGATACGCAGTATTTT. This sequence encodes CSVRRGGWADTQYF.

The J gene is TRBJ2-1, the V gene TRBV14, with D possibly being TRBD1 (6 bases). CDR1 and CDR2 from the germline V gene are SGHDN and FVKESK. Trimming cost V 4 bases and J 7 bases, with 17 bases left between them. The CDR3 length is 15 residues. Here the CDR3 DNA reads TGTGCCAGCAGCCTAGGGACAACCCAGGGGAATGAGCAGTTCTTC. Translating it yields CASSLGTTQGNEQFF.

This chain links TRBV6-5 with TRBJ1-1; 9 bases agree with TRBD1. J lost 4 bases, V lost 7 bases, and 4 bases had no gene match. The germline V gene has CDR1 MNHEY and CDR2 SVGAGI. The CDR3 runs to 13 residues. In nucleotides, the CDR3 is TGTGCCAGCAACGACAGGGGGTTCACTGAAGCTTTCTTT. Its protein is CASNDRGFTEAFF.

V gene TRBV7-2 combines with J gene TRBJ2-1; possible D gene TRBD2, 7 bases. V was cut by 2 bases and J by 8 bases, with 19 bases left in between. Germline CDR1 reads SGHTA; CDR2 reads FQGNSA. The CDR3 consists of 16 residues. In nucleotides, the CDR3 is TGTGCCAGCAGCTTATTACCGGGGGGCGCTTGGTATGAGCAGTTCTTC. Its protein is CASSLLPGGAWYEQFF.

The rearrangement joins TRBV11-3 to TRBJ1-1, with a tentative D call TRBD1 (5 bases). The germline V gene encodes CDR1 SGHNT and CDR2 YENEEA. CDR3 length: 15 residues. Trimming removed 0 bases at V and 5 bases at J, with 13 bases between. The CDR3 region is CASSLDGGDGTEAFF. CDR3 coding DNA: TGTGCCAGCAGCTTAGACGGGGGAGACGGGACTGAAGCTTTCTTT.

This chain joins TRBV10-3 and TRBJ2-7, with 14 positions matching TRBD2. The CDR3 has 16 residues. Per germline, CDR1 ENHRY and CDR2 SYGVKD. The V segment lost 2 bases and the J segment 2 bases; nucleotides outside the gene matches: 2. CDR3 protein: CAISEGLAGGTYEQYF. The CDR3 region has the DNA TGTGCCATCAGTGAGGGACTAGCGGGGGGAACCTACGAGCAGTACTTC.

V gene TRBV19 combines with J gene TRBJ2-3, with 8 nucleotides matching TRBD2. The V gene end was trimmed by 0 bases and the J gene end by 1 base; junction bases not matched to a gene: 3. The CDR3 has 16 amino acids. Germline values: CDR1 LNHDA, CDR2 SQIVND (reference sequence). The CDR3: CASSIEPAGGTDTQYF. CDR3 sequence (DNA): TGTGCCAGTAGTATAGAACCAGCGGGGGGCACAGATACGCAGTATTTT.

The CDR3 DNA sequence: TGTGCCAGCAGCCCCCCCGGGAGCTCCTACAATGAGCAGTTCTTC. As protein: CASSPPGSSYNEQFF. The chain uses TRBV7-3 and TRBJ2-1, with a possible D match to TRBD2 (6 bases). The CDR3 has 15 amino acids. Per the germline V gene, CDR1 is SGHTA and CDR2 is FQGTGA. V gave up 5 bases and J gave up 0 bases, with 11 bases separating them.

The V and J genes are TRBV28 and TRBJ1-4; 7 bases are a match to TRBD1. Losses at the gene ends were 5 bases for V and 12 bases for J; bases not matched to a gene: 21. From germline, CDR1 is MDHEN and CDR2 SYDVKM. The CDR3 is 17 amino acids. CDR3 amino acids: CASSPGGGGGLAGELFF. The CDR3 DNA is TGTGCCAGCAGTCCCGGGGGAGGGGGCGGACTAGCGGGGGAACTGTTTTTT.

V and J are TRBV18 and TRBJ1-2; D remains ambiguous. There are 11 residues in the CDR3. Looked up from germline, CDR1 is KGHSH and CDR2 is LQKENI. The ends were cut back, 2 bases at V and 7 bases at J, with 5 bases in the middle. The DNA of the CDR3 is TGTGCCAGCTCACCAGAGGTTGGCTACACCTTC. Amino acid sequence: CASSPEVGYTF.

The rearrangement links TRBV5-1 to TRBJ2-5; 9 bases are shared with TRBD2. V shed 4 bases and J 5 bases; nucleotides not matched to a gene: 6. Germline V gives CDR1 SGHRS, CDR2 YFSETQ. This CDR3 has 14 amino acids. CDR3 nucleotide sequence: TGCGCCAGCAGCCCCAACGCGGGGGGGGAGACCCAGTACTTC. This gives the protein CASSPNAGGETQYF.

V is TRBV4-2 and J is TRBJ2-1; a weak D match, TRBD2 (6 bases). Trimming stripped 4 bases from V and 0 bases from J, with 10 bases between. Germline CDR1 and CDR2: LGHNA and YNFKEQ. This CDR3 has 15 amino acids. The CDR3 sequence is CASSLSGSSYNEQFF. The CDR3 DNA follows: TGTGCCAGCAGCCTTAGCGGCAGCTCCTACAATGAGCAGTTCTTC.

The chain links TRBV5-1 to TRBJ1-2; 8 nucleotides match TRBD1. The CDR3 loop spans 18 amino acids. Trimming removed 1 base from V and 4 bases from J; junction bases left unmatched: 15. CDR1 SGHRS and CDR2 YFSETQ come from the germline V gene. This chain's CDR3 is CASSLNSGGGRIGYGYTF. The CDR3 DNA reads as TGCGCCAGCAGCTTGAATTCAGGGGGCGGCAGAATTGGCTATGGCTACACCTTC.

V gene TRBV7-9 combines with J gene TRBJ1-5; TRBD1 matches at 8 bases. The V gene end was trimmed by 5 bases and the J gene end by 6 bases; junction bases not matched to a gene: 3. Germline CDR1 is SEHNR and CDR2 is FQNEAQ (reference sequence). The CDR3 loop spans 13 amino acids. The CDR3 DNA reads TGTGCCAGCAGCGTCGACAGGGGTCAGCCCCAGCATTTT. As protein: CASSVDRGQPQHF.

For the CDR3, the DNA is TGCAGCGTGCTCACAGCGAACACCGGGGAGCTGTTTTTT. Encoded protein: CSVLTANTGELFF. The J gene is TRBJ2-2, the V gene TRBV29-1; D unresolved. The CDR3 sequence is 13 residues long. V was shortened by 6 bases and J by 0 bases, with 8 bases between the two germline ends. Germline V gene data show CDR1 as SQVTM and CDR2 as ANQGSEA.

This chain joins TRBV15 and TRBJ1-4; D is ambiguous. In germline, CDR1 is LNHNV, CDR2 YYDKDF (reference sequence). V was pared by 0 bases and J by 6 bases, with 14 bases between. CDR3 length: 16 residues. CDR3 residues: CATSRDGGWSYEKLFF. The CDR3, as DNA: TGTGCCACCAGCAGAGATGGTGGGTGGAGTTATGAAAAACTGTTTTTT.